This TCR beta chain is from a study of TIL therapy for anti-PD-1-resistant metastatic lung cancer. Sequencing used immunoSEQ v3. Assay used: immunoSEQ multiplex PCR; TCRdb lists only in-frame clones, some missing. The data hold 95,000 or so clones, with roughly two thirds observed a single time. Study-level findings and limits: Treatment-naive, never-smoker and oncogene-addicted patients were overrepresented in this highly selected cohort.

The time point denotes: pre-treatment sample, taken before nivolumab and TIL therapy. Tumor tissue came from excised metastases, mostly pleural nodules or supraclavicular lymph nodes. Progressing patients received lymphodepletion, expanded TIL infusion and IL-2. Adults with stage 4 NSCLC were enrolled in a phase I trial. On this clone: Its specificity is not known.

The CDR3 has 15 amino acids. CDR1 and CDR2 from the germline V gene are SGHVS and FQNEAQ. V was shortened by 3 bases and J by 1 base, with 12 bases between the two germline ends. This chain joins TRBV7-8 and TRBJ2-5; weak D call: TRBD1 (6 bases). The sequenced sample was tumor tissue, obtained at baseline. This receptor was identified in a person aged 25-85 years with non-small cell lung cancer. The CDR3: CASSFNRDRQETQYF. The CDR3 DNA follows: TGTGCCAGCAGCTTCAACAGGGACCGCCAAGAGACCCAGTACTTC.